A single sample is the source of the 31 T cell receptor beta chains below, sequenced in a study of monozygotic twins with inflammatory bowel disease. TCRdb reworked the 5' RACE reads into one entry per CDR3 protein, no DNA. The sample holds over 350,000 distinct CDR3 sequences. The sequencing sample was made of blood. The receptor set was obtained from a human donor with ulcerative colitis or Crohn's disease, or a healthy co-twin of an affected twin (not recorded which).

V and J are TRBV5-1 and TRBJ2-1; the TCRdb D gene call, TRBD1, has no DNA to confirm it. The CDR3 is 15 amino acids. Germline CDR1 is SGHRS and CDR2 is YFSETQ. CDR3 amino acids: CASRPDGGPYNEQFF.

The genes are TRBV10-3 and TRBJ2-1. The CDR3 has 16 residues. Germline CDR1 reads ENHRY; CDR2 reads SYGVKD. This chain's CDR3 is CAISYSWESSYNEQFF.

The chain recombines TRBV5-1 with TRBJ2-1; TCRdb calls TRBD2, which cannot be checked without DNA. The CDR3 length is 16 residues. CDR1 and CDR2 (germline): SGHRS, YFSETQ. The CDR3 region is CASSKNSGGPYNEQFF.

The J gene is TRBJ2-2, the V gene TRBV5-5; the D call of TRBD1 rests on TCRdb alone, since no DNA is present to check it. CDR3 length equals 17 residues. The germline V gene encodes CDR1 SGHKS and CDR2 YYEKEE (reference sequence). This chain's CDR3 is CASSLHVGQGSAGELFF.

The chain employs TRBV5-1 and TRBJ2-7; the D gene TCRdb calls, TRBD1, cannot be checked with no DNA. The germline V gene encodes CDR1 SGHRS and CDR2 YFSETQ. The CDR3 is 18 amino acids. The CDR3 reads CASSFPRTGGPQEYEQYF.

The chain has TRBV3-1 and TRBJ2-7. Germline V gene lookup returns CDR1 LGHDT and CDR2 YNNKEL (reference sequence). The CDR3 sequence is 11 residues long. This CDR3 reads CASSQETEQYF.

This rearrangement joins TRBV7-3 to TRBJ2-1; lacking DNA, the TRBD1 call made by TCRdb goes unchecked. The CDR3 runs to 13 residues. Germline CDR1 reads SGHTA; CDR2 reads FQGTGA. CDR3 sequence reads: CASSQTGAGEQFF.

This rearrangement joins TRBV5-1 to TRBJ1-1. The length of the CDR3 is 15 residues. Germline CDR1 is SGHRS and CDR2 is YFSETQ. The CDR3 reads CASSSGQGSDTEAFF.

The CDR3 sequence is CSASNPDQPQHF. The genes are TRBV20-1 and TRBJ1-5. Germline-derived CDR1 and CDR2 are DFQATT and SNEGSKA (reference sequence). There are 12 residues in the CDR3.

V usage is TRBV6-5 and J usage is TRBJ1-6; TCRdb selects TRBD1, and the lack of DNA leaves this call unchecked. CDR1 MNHEY and CDR2 SVGAGI come from the germline V gene. The CDR3 length is 17 residues. This CDR3 is CASSYDGGLVGHSPLHF.

This chain joins TRBV4-2 and TRBJ1-1; the TRBD1 assignment by TCRdb is unverifiable without DNA. The CDR3 length is 17 residues. Germline lookup yields CDR1 LGHNA and CDR2 YNFKEQ. CDR3 sequence: CASSQVLTGVMNTEAFF.

J is TRBJ2-4 and V is TRBV5-1; checking the TCRdb D call of TRBD1 is not possible without DNA. This CDR3 has 14 amino acids. The germline CDR1 and CDR2 sequences are SGHRS and YFSETQ. CDR3 residues: CASSPSLGGNMQYF.

The V gene is TRBV14, the J gene TRBJ2-1; the D call from TCRdb, TRBD1, cannot be confirmed without DNA. The CDR3 has 15 residues. Germline CDR1 reads SGHDN; CDR2 reads FVKESK. The CDR3 here is CASSQYGQGLNEQFF.

The chain's CDR3 is CASSLKGGTEAFF. This chain uses TRBV7-9 with TRBJ1-1; TCRdb selects TRBD1, and the lack of DNA leaves this call unchecked. The CDR3 loop spans 13 amino acids. CDR1 is SEHNR and CDR2 is FQNEAQ in the germline V gene (reference sequence).

This sequence joins TRBV3-1 and TRBJ2-5; TCRdb's D gene call, TRBD1, goes unchecked for lack of DNA. Germline V gives CDR1 LGHDT, CDR2 YNNKEL (reference sequence). The CDR3 has 17 amino acids. The CDR3 sequence is CASSQNFGGELQETQYF.

This rearrangement joins TRBV20-1 to TRBJ2-1; there is no DNA to check the TCRdb D call of TRBD1. Germline CDR1 is DFQATT and CDR2 is SNEGSKA (reference sequence). The CDR3 is made up of 14 amino acids. The CDR3 loop is CSARQGASYNEQFF.

The chain recombines TRBV25-1 with TRBJ2-1; checking the TCRdb D call of TRBD2 is not possible without DNA. This CDR3 contains 16 residues. CDR1 is MGHDK, CDR2 SYGVNS, per germline. The CDR3 loop is CASSEPPGLSGDEQFF. Supplemented by reference TRBV25-1 and TRBJ2-1, the full variable domain reads EADIYQTPRYLVIGTGKKITLECSQTMGHDKMYWYQQDPGMELHLIHYSYGVNSTEKGDLSSESTVSRIRTEHFPLTLESARPSHTSQYLCASSEPPGLSGDEQFFGPGTRLTVL.

The rearrangement uses TRBV5-1 and TRBJ1-3; absent DNA, TCRdb's TRBD1 call cannot be checked. The CDR3 consists of 14 residues. CDR1 is SGHRS and CDR2 is YFSETQ in the germline V gene. CDR3 sequence reads: CASSATGSGNTIYF.

The genes are TRBV5-1 and TRBJ2-5; as DNA is missing, the TRBD1 call by TCRdb cannot be tested. The CDR3 sequence is 13 residues long. Germline CDR1 SGHRS, CDR2 YFSETQ. Here the CDR3 reads CASSRGSRETQYF.

The chain links TRBV6-5 to TRBJ2-3. The germline gives CDR1 MNHEY, CDR2 SVGAGI. This CDR3 spans 12 amino acids. CDR3 in amino acids: CARPRGTDTQYF.

CDR3 protein: CASSLDPTGTDQETQYF. The chain couples TRBV11-2 to TRBJ2-5; checking the TCRdb D call of TRBD1 is not possible without DNA. Germline V gene lookup returns CDR1 SGHAT and CDR2 FQNNGV. This CDR3 is 17 amino acids long.

The chain uses TRBV7-2 and TRBJ2-2; checking the TCRdb D call of TRBD1 is not possible without DNA. CDR1 and CDR2 from the germline V gene are SGHTA and FQGNSA. This CDR3 has 14 residues. The CDR3 region is CASSPTGAAGELFF.

The CDR3 here is CASSTQTNTEAFF. The V call is TRBV7-3, the J call TRBJ1-1. The CDR3 runs 13 residues. From germline, CDR1 is SGHTA and CDR2 FQGTGA.

This chain connects TRBV28 to TRBJ2-7; the D gene TCRdb calls, TRBD2, cannot be checked with no DNA. CDR3 length equals 13 residues. The germline CDR1 and CDR2 sequences are MDHEN and SYDVKM. CDR3 protein: CASTWGEAYEQYF.

The chain recombines TRBV9 with TRBJ2-5; TCRdb selects TRBD2, and the lack of DNA leaves this call unchecked. The CDR3 is 16 amino acids. CDR1 and CDR2 (germline): SGDLS, YYNGEE. The CDR3 reads CASSVRDSGGQETQYF.

The CDR3 protein is CASSLEAGGPMRETQYF. This chain uses TRBV5-1 with TRBJ2-5; TCRdb reports TRBD2, a call that lacks DNA to check it against. The CDR3 runs to 17 residues. The V gene's germline CDR1 is SGHRS and CDR2 YFSETQ. Together with reference TRBV5-1 and TRBJ2-5, the CDR3 gives the full variable domain: KAGVTQTPRYLIKTRGQQVTLSCSPISGHRSVSWYQQTPGQGLQFLFEYFSETQRNKGNFPGRFSGRQFSNSRSEMNVSTLELGDSALYLCASSLEAGGPMRETQYFGPGTRLLVL.

The chain is built from TRBV10-3 and TRBJ2-3; TCRdb selects TRBD2, and the lack of DNA leaves this call unchecked. Germline loops: CDR1 ENHRY, CDR2 SYGVKD. CDR3 length: 17 amino acids. CDR3 residues: CAISEGRGGEITDTQYF.

The V gene is TRBV20-1, the J gene TRBJ1-2; without DNA, the TCRdb call of TRBD1 cannot be checked. This CDR3 is built from 12 residues. Germline V gene data show CDR1 as DFQATT and CDR2 as SNEGSKA (reference sequence). CDR3 amino acids: CSARDRIYGYTF.

V and J are TRBV19 and TRBJ2-6; as DNA is missing, the TRBD1 call by TCRdb cannot be tested. The germline gives CDR1 LNHDA, CDR2 SQIVND (reference sequence). The CDR3 length is 16 residues. CDR3 in amino acids: CASSIEWGTGANVLTF.

V gene TRBV5-1 combines with J gene TRBJ1-6; TCRdb's D call of TRBD1 is untestable without DNA. CDR3 length: 16 amino acids. Per germline, CDR1 SGHRS and CDR2 YFSETQ. CDR3 loop: CASSRDPQDNFSPLHF.

The chain joins TRBV12-3 or TRBV12-4 to TRBJ2-7; TCRdb indicates TRBD1, and absent DNA this call remains unverified. The CDR3 is 13 amino acids. CDR3 residues: CASSIGQSYEQYF.